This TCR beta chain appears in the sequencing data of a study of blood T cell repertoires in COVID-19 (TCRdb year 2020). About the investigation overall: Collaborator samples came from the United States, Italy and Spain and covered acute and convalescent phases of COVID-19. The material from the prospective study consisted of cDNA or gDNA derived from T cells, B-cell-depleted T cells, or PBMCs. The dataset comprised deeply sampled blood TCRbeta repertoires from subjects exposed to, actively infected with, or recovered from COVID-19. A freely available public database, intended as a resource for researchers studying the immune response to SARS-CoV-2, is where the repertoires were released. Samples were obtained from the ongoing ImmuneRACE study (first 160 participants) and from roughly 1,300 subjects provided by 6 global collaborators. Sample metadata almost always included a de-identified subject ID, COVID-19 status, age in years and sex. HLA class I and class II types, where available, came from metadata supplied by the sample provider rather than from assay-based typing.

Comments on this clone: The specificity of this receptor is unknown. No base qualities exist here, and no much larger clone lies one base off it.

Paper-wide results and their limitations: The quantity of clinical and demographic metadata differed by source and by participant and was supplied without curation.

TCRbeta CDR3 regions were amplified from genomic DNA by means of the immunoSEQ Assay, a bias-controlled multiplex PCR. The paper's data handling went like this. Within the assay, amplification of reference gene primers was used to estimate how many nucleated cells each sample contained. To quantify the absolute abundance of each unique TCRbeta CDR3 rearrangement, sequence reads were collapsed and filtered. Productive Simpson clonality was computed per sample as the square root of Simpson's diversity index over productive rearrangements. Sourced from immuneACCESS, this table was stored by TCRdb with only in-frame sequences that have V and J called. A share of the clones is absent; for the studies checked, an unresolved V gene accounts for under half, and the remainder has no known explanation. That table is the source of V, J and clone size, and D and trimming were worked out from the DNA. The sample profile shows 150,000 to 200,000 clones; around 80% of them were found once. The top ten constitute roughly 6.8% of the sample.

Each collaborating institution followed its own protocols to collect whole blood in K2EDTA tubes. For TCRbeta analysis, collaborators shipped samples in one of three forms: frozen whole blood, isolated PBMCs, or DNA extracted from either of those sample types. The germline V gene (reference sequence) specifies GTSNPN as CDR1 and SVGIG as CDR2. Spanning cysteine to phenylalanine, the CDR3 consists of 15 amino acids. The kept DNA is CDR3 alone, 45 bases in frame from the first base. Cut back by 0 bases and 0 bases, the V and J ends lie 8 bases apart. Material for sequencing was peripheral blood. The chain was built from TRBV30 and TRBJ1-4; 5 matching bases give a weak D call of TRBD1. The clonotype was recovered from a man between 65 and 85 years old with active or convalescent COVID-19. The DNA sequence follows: TGTGCCTGGAGTGTAGCGGGGGCAACTAATGAAAAACTGTTTTTT. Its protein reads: CAWSVAGATNEKLFF.